The 21 T cell receptor beta chains listed next were all sequenced from one sample in a study of blood T cell repertoires in COVID-19. Generated by immunoSEQ multiplex PCR, the TCRdb table keeps only in-frame clones and is missing some. The sample contains 120,000 to 150,000 clones, 70% to 90% of which appear only once. Sequenced material: peripheral blood. Receptor source: a man in his fifties or sixties with active or convalescent COVID-19.

CDR3 nucleotide sequence: TGTGCCAGCAGCTTAGCAATGCGGCAGGGGGTAGTCTCCAATCAGCCCCAGCATTTT. It codes for CASSLAMRQGVVSNQPQHF. The chain uses TRBV7-6 and TRBJ1-5, with 7 bases lining up with TRBD1. This CDR3 region has 19 residues. The junction had 14 bases not matched to a gene; V was cut back by 0 bases and J by 3 bases. Germline CDR1 and CDR2: SGHVS and FNYEAQ.

The J gene is TRBJ2-7, the V gene TRBV9; 8 bases agree with TRBD2. Germline CDR1 SGDLS, CDR2 YYNGEE. The CDR3 loop spans 14 amino acids. V trimming: 4 bases; J trimming: 3 bases; junction bases outside the gene matches: 6. The CDR3: CASSPTSGGYEQYF. As DNA, the CDR3 is TGTGCCAGCAGCCCTACTAGCGGAGGCTACGAGCAGTACTTC.

This rearrangement joins TRBV19 to TRBJ1-6; D unclear. The CDR3 is 14 residues long. The V gene's germline CDR1 is LNHDA and CDR2 SQIVND (reference sequence). V was clipped by 8 bases and J by 7 bases, with 15 bases between them. The CDR3 nucleotides are TGTGCCAGTTGTGCTTGGGCGGGGAATTCACCCCTCCACTTT. Its translation: CASCAWAGNSPLHF.

The CDR3 DNA reads TGTGCCAGCAGCCAAGAAGGCAGGGTTGTGGAGACCCAGTACTTC. Its protein is CASSQEGRVVETQYF. The rearrangement links TRBV4-2 to TRBJ2-5; a weak D match, TRBD1 (5 bases). V shed 0 bases and J shed 5 bases, with 13 bases lying between them. CDR1 is LGHNA and CDR2 is YNFKEQ in the germline V gene. The CDR3 loop spans 15 amino acids.

The chain recombines TRBV28 with TRBJ2-7; 7 bases are a match to TRBD2. V dropped 1 base and J dropped 5; count of bases not matched to a gene: 5. Germline assignment: CDR1 MDHEN and CDR2 SYDVKM. There are 14 residues in the CDR3. The chain's CDR3 is CASSLYGRINEQYF. CDR3 bases: TGTGCCAGCAGTTTATACGGGAGGATCAACGAGCAGTACTTC.

J is TRBJ2-2 and V is TRBV18, with D possibly matching TRBD2 (6 bases). V shed 6 bases and J shed 2 bases, with 10 bases lying between them. Germline CDR1 and CDR2: KGHSH and LQKENI. The CDR3 length is 14 residues. The CDR3 DNA follows: TGTGCCAGCTCTCTTAGCGGAAACACCGGGGAGCTGTTTTTT. Translation: CASSLSGNTGELFF.

This sequence joins TRBV5-5 and TRBJ2-7, with 10 nucleotides matching TRBD2. J lost 5 bases, V lost 2 bases, and 7 bases had no gene match. This CDR3 has 15 residues. The V gene's germline CDR1 is SGHKS and CDR2 YYEKEE (reference sequence). The CDR3 region has the DNA TGTGCCAGCAGCTTAGGAGCTCTAGCGGGAGACGAGCAGTACTTC. It is translated as CASSLGALAGDEQYF.

The rearrangement uses TRBV4-1 and TRBJ2-7; 9 nucleotides match TRBD1. Losses at the gene ends were 0 bases for V and 0 bases for J; bases not matched to a gene: 3. The CDR3 totals 16 residues. Per germline, CDR1 MGHRA and CDR2 YSYEKL. This CDR3 is CASSQDGTGTSYEQYF. The CDR3 DNA follows: TGCGCCAGCAGCCAAGATGGGACAGGGACCTCCTACGAGCAGTACTTC.

The V gene is TRBV19, the J gene TRBJ2-7; TRBD2 matches at 7 bases. CDR1 is LNHDA and CDR2 is SQIVND in the germline V gene (reference sequence). After removal of 1 base from V and 5 bases from J, the junction contained 2 bases not matched to a gene. This CDR3 has 13 residues. The CDR3 DNA reads as TGTGCCAGTAGTATAGGACTAGCCAACGAGCAGTACTTC. Translation: CASSIGLANEQYF. The full variable domain, with the rest looked up from reference TRBV19 and TRBJ2-7, is DGGITQSPKYLFRKEGQNVTLSCEQNLNHDAMYWYRQDPGQGLRLIYYSQIVNDFQKGDIAEGYSVSREKKESFPLTVTSAQKNPTAFYLCASSIGLANEQYFGPGTRLTVT.

The V gene is TRBV14, the J gene TRBJ1-6, with D unclear. V shed 3 bases and J shed 8 bases, with 11 bases lying between them. Germline V gene lookup returns CDR1 SGHDN and CDR2 FVKESK. The CDR3 loop spans 14 amino acids. CDR3 protein: CASSQQAIHSPLHF. In nucleotides, the CDR3 is TGTGCCAGCAGCCAGCAGGCAATACATTCACCCCTCCACTTT.

This sequence joins TRBV18 and TRBJ1-1; the D is unclear. The germline CDR1 and CDR2 sequences are KGHSH and LQKENI. The CDR3 has 15 amino acids. V was trimmed by 3 bases and J by 1 base, leaving 12 bases between them. The CDR3 reads CASSPEVGQNTEAFF. CDR3 sequence (DNA): TGTGCCAGCTCACCCGAGGTGGGTCAGAACACTGAAGCTTTCTTT.

The rearrangement links TRBV5-1 to TRBJ2-3; D is perhaps TRBD2 (6 bases). V was pared by 7 bases and J by 4 bases, with 19 bases between. The CDR3 consists of 15 residues. Germline V gene sequence: CDR1 SGHRS, CDR2 YFSETQ. CDR3 nucleotides: TGCGCCAGCCGGAAGGGACTTAGCTTTCCAGATACGCAGTATTTT. This sequence encodes CASRKGLSFPDTQYF. Full variable domain (missing parts from reference TRBV5-1 and TRBJ2-3): KAGVTQTPRYLIKTRGQQVTLSCSPISGHRSVSWYQQTPGQGLQFLFEYFSETQRNKGNFPGRFSGRQFSNSRSEMNVSTLELGDSALYLCASRKGLSFPDTQYFGPGTRLTVL.

The chain has TRBV28 and TRBJ1-4; D remains ambiguous. Germline assignment: CDR1 MDHEN and CDR2 SYDVKM. This CDR3 has 15 residues. V lost 1 base, J lost 7 bases, and 13 bases lay in between. This CDR3 is CASSLSGSGGEKLFF. The CDR3, as DNA: TGTGCCAGCAGTTTATCCGGGAGTGGTGGTGAAAAACTGTTTTTT. The variable domain in full, with the rest retrieved from reference TRBV28 and TRBJ1-4, is DVKVTQSSRYLVKRTGEKVFLECVQDMDHENMFWYRQDPGLGLRLIYFSYDVKMKEKGDIPEGYSVSREKKERFSLILESASTNQTSMYLCASSLSGSGGEKLFFGSGTQLSVL.

The V and J genes are TRBV24-1 and TRBJ2-7, with D maybe TRBD1 (6 bases). The CDR3 extends over 11 amino acids. Germline CDR1 KGHDR, CDR2 SFDVKD. With 10 bases removed from V and 3 bases from J, the gap between germline ends came to 9 bases. CDR3 region: CATRDNYEQYF. CDR3 nucleotide sequence: TGTGCCACTCGGGACAACTACGAGCAGTACTTC.

The chain employs TRBV27 and TRBJ1-6, with D unclear. CDR1 is MNHEY, CDR2 SMNVEV, per germline (reference sequence). V gave up 1 base and J gave up 0 bases, with 16 bases separating them. The CDR3 spans 19 residues. CDR3 nucleotide sequence: TGTGCCAGCAGTTTATATACCCCCCTCGGGAGCTCCTATAATTCACCCCTCCACTTT. Amino acids: CASSLYTPLGSSYNSPLHF.

The gene calls are TRBV5-6 and TRBJ2-5; D perhaps matches TRBD1 (5 bases). The CDR3 is made up of 14 amino acids. V was trimmed by 4 bases and J by 2 bases, leaving 12 bases between them. Germline assignment: CDR1 SGHDT and CDR2 YYEEEE. DNA for the CDR3: TGTGCCAGCAGCGCAGGGATACTTCAAGAGACCCAGTACTTC. Amino acids: CASSAGILQETQYF. The whole variable domain, filled in from reference TRBV5-6 and TRBJ2-5, reads DAGVTQSPTHLIKTRGQQVTLRCSPKSGHDTVSWYQQALGQGPQFIFQYYEEEERQRGNFPDRFSGHQFPNYSSELNVNALLLGDSALYLCASSAGILQETQYFGPGTRLLVL.

As DNA, the CDR3 is TGTGCCTGGAGGGCAGACCAGGCCTCCGAGCAGTACTTC. Translating gives CAWRADQASEQYF. V gene TRBV30 combines with J gene TRBJ2-7; D remains ambiguous. Trimming shortened V by 3 bases and J by 6 bases, and 15 bases separated the two germline ends. This CDR3 contains 13 residues. Germline lookup yields CDR1 GTSNPN and CDR2 SVGIG (reference sequence).

This rearrangement joins TRBV6-6 to TRBJ1-1; D is perhaps TRBD1 (5 bases). Germline CDR1 and CDR2: MNHNY and SVGAGI (reference sequence). V dropped 5 bases and J dropped 3 bases, with 10 bases sitting between them. The CDR3 is 13 amino acids. In nucleotides, the CDR3 is TGTGCCAGCAGTAAACTACAGGACACTGAAGCTTTCTTT. Translation: CASSKLQDTEAFF.

This chain links TRBV5-1 with TRBJ2-1; D ambiguous. V shed 9 bases and J shed 2 bases, with 15 bases lying between them. The germline V gene has CDR1 SGHRS and CDR2 YFSETQ. This CDR3 spans 14 amino acids. The CDR3 is CATSSGSTYNEQFF. The CDR3 DNA reads as TGCGCCACCTCATCAGGTTCCACCTACAATGAGCAGTTCTTC.

V usage is TRBV6-5 and J usage is TRBJ2-5; TRBD1 is a possible D gene (5 bases). V lost 2 bases to trimming and J lost 1 base, with 14 bases between them. Germline values: CDR1 MNHEY, CDR2 SVGAGI. The CDR3 is 16 residues long. For the CDR3, the DNA is TGTGCCAGCAGTTACACCCCGACAGCCGTCCAAGAGACCCAGTACTTC. Translating it yields CASSYTPTAVQETQYF.

Only a few counts were recorded for this clone. The chain joins TRBV10-3 to TRBJ1-2, with 11 nucleotides matching TRBD1. CDR1 and CDR2 from the germline V gene are ENHRY and SYGVKD. CDR3 length: 15 residues. The V gene end was trimmed by 3 bases and the J gene end by 8 bases; junction bases not matched to a gene: 8. The CDR3 loop is CAISEADRGLRGYTF. The CDR3 nucleotides read TGTGCCATCAGTGAAGCGGACAGGGGGCTTAGGGGCTACACCTTC.